This T cell receptor beta chain came from a study of CD8+CD57+ T cells in acquired aplastic anemia listed by TCRdb under 2018. Study-level background: Extracted DNA from sorted CD4+ and CD8+ cells averaged around 3.4 ug, ranging from roughly 0.19 to 27.4 ug. A CD8+CD57+ expansion meant a frequency higher than the mean frequency seen in healthy subjects. Results the study describes overall, beyond this receptor: Around 30 CD8+ CDR3 sequences were found in both patients and controls but appeared to be highly expressed in patients and within the immunodominant clones of the patients. CD8+ Simpson's diversity did not differ significantly between patients and healthy controls (P=0.060).

The germline V gene yields SNHLY for CDR1 and FYNNEI for CDR2. The CDR3 numbers 16 residues from cysteine through phenylalanine. The entry retains the CDR3 DNA only, 48 bases that are in frame from base 1. V loses 1 base, J loses 3 bases, and the germline ends lie 12 bases apart. Expansion of CD8+CD57+ cells had been shown by flow cytometry in the patients chosen for sequencing. Every patient had severe acquired aplastic anemia, diagnosed using the International Study of Aplastic Anemia and Agranulocytosis and Camitta criteria. At the time blood was sampled, none of the patients had received any therapy. The study deep-sequenced TCR repertoires of sorted CD4+ and CD8+ blood T cells from severe aplastic anemia patients and healthy subjects. In the USA, patient enrollment took place under clinicaltrials.gov protocols 00001620, 01623167, 00001397, 00071045, 00081523 and 00961064. Ficoll-Paque density gradient centrifugation was used to isolate peripheral blood mononuclear cells. Before DNA extraction, CD4+ and CD8+ T cells were sorted with FACS or magnetic beads.

For this clonotype: No cognate antigen has been identified for it. There are no base qualities to consult, and no much larger clone falls within one base.

Genomic DNA was used as template for profiling of TCR beta VDJ combinations and CDR3 sequences. An Illumina HiSeq 2000 was the platform used for TCR repertoire sequencing. Processing in the source paper ran as follows. TRBV/TRBJ rearrangement plots, CDR3 size and DJ length profiles, and Simpson's diversity index were used to assess repertoires. The immunodominant clone was defined as the most abundant DNA sequence in deep sequencing data. CDR3 amino acid sequences were checked for sharing across subjects and were also compared against the VDJdb database and published repertoires. TCRdb handled the public reads itself, with Q25 trimming in fastp and clone calling in MiXCR, and kept productive beta chains. Records with the same CDR3 protein are collapsed into one entry carrying the most frequent genes and DNA. These V and J calls derive from TCRdb rather than the authors' analysis. This sample has about 150,000 distinct CDR3 sequences in its table, and over 50% of those were observed once. The ten largest make up roughly 12% of the sample.

The sample consisted of sorted CD4+, CD8+, or CD8+CD57+ T cells (not recorded which) from PBMCs. This TCR derives from a human donor with aplastic anemia. The chain couples TRBV2 to TRBJ2-2; no D segment can be confidently identified. The nucleotide sequence is given as TGTGCCAGCAGTGAAGAAGTCTATTCTTACACCGGGGAGCTGTTTTTT. Translated, this is CASSEEVYSYTGELFF.